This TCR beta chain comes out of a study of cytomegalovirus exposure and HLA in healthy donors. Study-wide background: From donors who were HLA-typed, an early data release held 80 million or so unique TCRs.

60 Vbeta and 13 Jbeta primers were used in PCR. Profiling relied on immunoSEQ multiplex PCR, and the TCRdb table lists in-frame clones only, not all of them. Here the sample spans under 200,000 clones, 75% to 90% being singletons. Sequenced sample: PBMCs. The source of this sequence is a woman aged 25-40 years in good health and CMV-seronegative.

Here the CDR3 reads CSVDDRDTEAFF. The CDR3 region has the DNA TGCAGCGTTGACGACAGGGACACTGAAGCTTTCTTT. This rearrangement joins TRBV29-1 to TRBJ1-1, with 7 bases lining up with TRBD1. The CDR3 length is 12 residues. Germline V CDR1 and CDR2: SQVTM, ANQGSEA. The junction had 1 base not matched to a gene; V was cut back by 3 bases and J by 3 bases. Filled out from reference TRBV29-1 and TRBJ1-1, the complete variable domain reads SAVISQKPSRDICQRGTSLTIQCQVDSQVTMMFWYRQQPGQSLTLIATANQGSEATYESGFVIDKFPISRPNLTFSTLTVSNMSPEDSSIYLCSVDDRDTEAFFGQGTRLTVV.